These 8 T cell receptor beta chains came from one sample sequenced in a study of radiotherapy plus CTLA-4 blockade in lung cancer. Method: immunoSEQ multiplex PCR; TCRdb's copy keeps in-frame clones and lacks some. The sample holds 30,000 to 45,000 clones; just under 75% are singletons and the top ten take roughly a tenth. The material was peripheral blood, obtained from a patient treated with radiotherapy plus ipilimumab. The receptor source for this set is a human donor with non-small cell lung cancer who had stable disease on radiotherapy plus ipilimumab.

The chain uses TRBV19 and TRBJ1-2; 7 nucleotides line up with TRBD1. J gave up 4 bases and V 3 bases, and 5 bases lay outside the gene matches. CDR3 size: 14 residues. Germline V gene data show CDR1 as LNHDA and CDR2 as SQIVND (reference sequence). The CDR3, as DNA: TGTGCCAGTAGTATCAAAGGGGGCGTCTATGGCTACACCTTC. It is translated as CASSIKGGVYGYTF.

The CDR3 DNA reads TGTGCCAGTAGTATCCCCCAAAACAGGGGATTCGACAATCAGCCCCAGCATTTT. It translates to CASSIPQNRGFDNQPQHF. The rearrangement links TRBV19 to TRBJ1-5, with 7 bases lining up with TRBD1. The CDR3 sequence is 18 residues long. V lost 3 bases to trimming and J lost 3 bases; unmatched junction nucleotides: 14. Per germline, CDR1 LNHDA and CDR2 SQIVND (reference sequence).

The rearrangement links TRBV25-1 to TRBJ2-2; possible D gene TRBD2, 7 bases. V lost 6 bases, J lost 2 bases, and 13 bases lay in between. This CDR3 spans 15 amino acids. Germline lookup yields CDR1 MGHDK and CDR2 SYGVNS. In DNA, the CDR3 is TGTGCCAGCAGGGGGAGGGGGACAAACACCGGGGAGCTGTTTTTT. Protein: CASRGRGTNTGELFF.

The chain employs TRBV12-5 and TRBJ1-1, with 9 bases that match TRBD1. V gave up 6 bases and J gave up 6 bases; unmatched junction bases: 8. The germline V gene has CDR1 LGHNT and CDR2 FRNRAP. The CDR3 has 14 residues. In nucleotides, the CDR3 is TGTGCTAGTGGAGGGACAGGGAAGTCCTCTGAAGCTTTCTTT. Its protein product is CASGGTGKSSEAFF. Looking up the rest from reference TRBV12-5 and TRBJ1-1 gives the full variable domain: DARVTQTPRHKVTEMGQEVTMRCQPILGHNTVFWYRQTMMQGLELLAYFRNRAPLDDSGMPKDRFSAEMPDATLATLKIQPSEPRDSAVYFCASGGTGKSSEAFFGQGTRLTVV.

CDR3 bases: TGTGCCAGCAAGCAGGGCCGCAATCAGCCCCAGCATTTT. Encoded protein: CASKQGRNQPQHF. The gene calls are TRBV2 and TRBJ1-5, with a tentative D call TRBD1 (5 bases). The germline V and J ends were trimmed by 7 bases and 2 bases, with 9 bases remaining between them. This CDR3 region has 13 residues. Germline CDR1 is SNHLY and CDR2 is FYNNEI.

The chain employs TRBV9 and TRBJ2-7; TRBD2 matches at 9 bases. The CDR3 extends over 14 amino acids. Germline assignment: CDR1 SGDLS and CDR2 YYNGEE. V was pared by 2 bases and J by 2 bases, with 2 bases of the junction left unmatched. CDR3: CASSVTSGPYEQYF. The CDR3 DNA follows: TGTGCCAGCAGCGTGACTAGCGGCCCCTACGAGCAGTACTTC.

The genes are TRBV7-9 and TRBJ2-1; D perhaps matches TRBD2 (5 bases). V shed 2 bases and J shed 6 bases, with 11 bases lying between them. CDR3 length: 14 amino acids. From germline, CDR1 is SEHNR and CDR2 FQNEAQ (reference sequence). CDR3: CASSLREGPNEQFF. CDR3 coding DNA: TGTGCCAGCAGCTTACGAGAGGGCCCCAATGAGCAGTTCTTC.

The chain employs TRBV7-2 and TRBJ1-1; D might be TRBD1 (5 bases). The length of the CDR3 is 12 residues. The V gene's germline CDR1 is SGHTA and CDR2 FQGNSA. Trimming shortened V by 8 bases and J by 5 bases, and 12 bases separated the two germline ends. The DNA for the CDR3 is TGTGCCAGCGCTCCGGGGGGAACTGAAGCTTTCTTT. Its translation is CASAPGGTEAFF.